Listed below are T cell receptor beta chains from one sample, sequenced in a study of cytomegalovirus exposure and HLA in healthy donors. Repertoires were generated with immunoSEQ multiplex PCR, while TCRdb's copy carries only in-frame clones and drops some. In the table there are under 200,000 clones, roughly 85% of which are singletons. Sample: PBMCs. The source of these receptors is a man aged 18 to 29 in good health and CMV-seropositive. The CDR3 runs from the conserved cysteine through the conserved F or W. The order of the fields is V gene, J gene, CDR3 protein.

V: TRBV19; J: TRBJ2-7; CDR3: CASSEDRGLVYEQYF
V: TRBV10-3; J: TRBJ1-4; CDR3: CAISESGGPNEKLFF
V: TRBV19; J: TRBJ1-2; CDR3: CASSIWAGDGYTF
V: TRBV4-3; J: TRBJ2-1; CDR3: CASSQDRASVANEQFF
V: TRBV5-1; J: TRBJ2-3; CDR3: CASSFRTSGAADTQYF
V: TRBV7-3; J: TRBJ1-6; CDR3: CASSSSFGLNSPLHF
V: TRBV5-6; J: TRBJ2-3; CDR3: CASSLLYTQYF
V: TRBV2; J: TRBJ2-5; CDR3: CASLDRGGRTQYF
V: TRBV11-2; J: TRBJ1-1; CDR3: CASTEAVSPDTEAFF
V: TRBV11-2; J: TRBJ2-7; CDR3: CASSTGTGQYEQYF
V: TRBV4-3; J: TRBJ1-1; CDR3: CASSQDRNTEAFF
V: TRBV9; J: TRBJ2-1; CDR3: CASSPIAGGLTNEQFF
V: TRBV11-2; J: TRBJ2-7; CDR3: CASSLMRPSGYEQYF
V: TRBV7-9; J: TRBJ2-5; CDR3: CASSNRGPKETQYF
V: TRBV9; J: TRBJ1-3; CDR3: CASSVGPTGENGNTIYF
V: TRBV7-9; J: TRBJ1-4; CDR3: CASSPQGGENEKLFF
V: TRBV30; J: TRBJ2-2; CDR3: CAWRGDWRSTGELFF
V: TRBV30; J: TRBJ1-6; CDR3: CAWKTAPYSPLHF
V: TRBV7-8; J: TRBJ1-4; CDR3: CASSLALGRGRKEKLFF
V: TRBV10-2; J: TRBJ1-2; CDR3: CASRTQANYGYTF
V: TRBV9; J: TRBJ2-1; CDR3: CASSVDPSGGLLNEQFF
V: TRBV4-1; J: TRBJ1-2; CDR3: CASSQANLAGGGYGYTF
V: TRBV9; J: TRBJ2-2; CDR3: CAGTGPANTGELFF
V: TRBV6-5; J: TRBJ2-7; CDR3: CASSYVAEQYF
V: TRBV15; J: TRBJ2-5; CDR3: CATSNREETQYF
V: TRBV4-1; J: TRBJ1-1; CDR3: CASSQDRSMNTEAFF
V: TRBV19; J: TRBJ2-2; CDR3: CASSIMISAAGELFF
V: TRBV11-2; J: TRBJ2-7; CDR3: CASSFYVTGGSYEQYF
V: TRBV2; J: TRBJ1-5; CDR3: CASEDRAVNQPQHF
V: TRBV11-2; J: TRBJ2-7; CDR3: CASSLDLGVEQYF
V: TRBV18; J: TRBJ2-3; CDR3: CASSPRVGQGPTDTQYF
V: TRBV5-4; J: TRBJ2-1; CDR3: CASSLAGAGIYNEQFF
V: TRBV5-8; J: TRBJ2-3; CDR3: CASSFRVSGTDTQYF
V: TRBV6-6; J: TRBJ1-2; CDR3: CAVQAGAGGYTF
V: TRBV9; J: TRBJ1-3; CDR3: CASSATGVRISGNTIYF
V: TRBV5-6; J: TRBJ1-2; CDR3: CASSLWVSGGYTF
V: TRBV6-5; J: TRBJ2-1; CDR3: CASSYGVSGGNEQFF
V: TRBV6-1; J: TRBJ1-1; CDR3: CASASGTVTEAFF
V: TRBV5-1; J: TRBJ2-1; CDR3: CASSPTGTSGVNEQFF
V: TRBV7-9; J: TRBJ1-4; CDR3: CASSLYQGVINEKLFF
V: TRBV30; J: TRBJ2-4; CDR3: CAWGEENIQYF
V: TRBV7-9; J: TRBJ1-4; CDR3: CSSSSTELGTNEKLFF
V: TRBV19; J: TRBJ1-4; CDR3: CASRSLADEKLFF
V: TRBV4-1; J: TRBJ1-1; CDR3: CASSQGTGPTEAFF
V: TRBV30; J: NA; CDR3: CASHGAGIYEQYF
V: TRBV7-2; J: TRBJ1-5; CDR3: CASSSGRDQPQHF
V: TRBV30; J: TRBJ1-4; CDR3: CAWSPGVTNEKLFF
V: TRBV6-1; J: TRBJ2-5; CDR3: CASSSGGPGETQYF
V: TRBV19; J: TRBJ2-7; CDR3: CASSMSPTGGHYTALGEQYF
V: TRBV6-4; J: TRBJ2-2; CDR3: CASSESTGSGELFF
V: TRBV6-5; J: TRBJ1-6; CDR3: CASSYADRFYNSPLHF
V: TRBV27; J: TRBJ2-5; CDR3: CASSLSSGGPTRTQYF
V: TRBV5-1; J: TRBJ2-7; CDR3: CASSLPTETYEQYF
V: TRBV5-1; J: TRBJ2-2; CDR3: CASRMGGAGTGELFF
V: TRBV6-6; J: TRBJ1-1; CDR3: CASSKLTGGEFTEAFF
V: TRBV9; J: TRBJ2-7; CDR3: CASSVGDRAYEQYF
V: TRBV9; J: TRBJ2-1; CDR3: CASSGLAGNHPYNEQFF
V: TRBV18; J: TRBJ2-3; CDR3: CASSPSGAVYTDTQYF
V: TRBV7-9; J: TRBJ2-2; CDR3: CASIKGGSGELFF
V: TRBV9; J: TRBJ1-6; CDR3: CASSVGGLKGSVSPLHF